This T cell receptor beta chain was captured by sequencing in a study of cytomegalovirus exposure and HLA in healthy donors. The V end lost 2 bases, the J end lost 6 bases, and 20 bases lay between the germline ends. The CDR3 consists of 17 residues. Looked up from germline, CDR1 is LGHNT and CDR2 is FRNRAP. Study outcomes and limitations: A cluster of highly shared sequence variants was likely a sequencing artifact. In terms of immune exposure information, only CMV serostatus was available. It was taken for granted in presence/absence analyses that sequencing depth across donors was roughly uniform.

With respect to this clone: The antigen remains unidentified.

The PCR ran on 60 Vbeta and 13 Jbeta primers. TCRdb's table, derived via immunoSEQ multiplex PCR, lists solely in-frame clones and lacks some. The table shows 55,000 to 75,000 clones, with approximately 81% occurring only once. The sample comprised PBMCs. The chain employs TRBV12-5 and TRBJ1-5, with D possibly being TRBD1 (6 bases). This receptor was obtained from a woman in her twenties or thirties in good health and CMV-seropositive. The CDR3 DNA reads as TGTGCTAGTGGTTTGATCCTACAGGGTAATGGAGGTCAGCCCCAGCATTTT. The encoded protein is CASGLILQGNGGQPQHF.